This T cell receptor (beta chain) was recovered during a study of T-cell memory formation after mild COVID-19. For the study at large: Clustering of TCRs was largely donor specific. Overall study results and limits: From day 15 to 85, contracting clones were balanced between CD4 and CD8, whereas later expanders leaned toward CD4+. The main location of contracting CD4+ clones was CM and EM, and that of contracting CD8+ clones was EMRA.

Details on this clonotype: Its antigen is not known.

V was clipped by 0 bases and J by 8 bases, with 16 bases between them. In germline, CDR1 is SGHTA, CDR2 FQGNSA. This CDR3 region has 16 residues. TCRdb passed the 5' RACE reads through MiXCR, listing each CDR3 protein once. This table has roughly 480,000 distinct CDR3 sequences, about 23% appearing once. Sequencing input: PBMCs or a T cell subset sorted from them (not recorded which). The receptor comes from an adult woman who had mild COVID-19 (a few samples of this study predate the infection). Cell type and time point are not known. The chain links TRBV7-2 to TRBJ1-4; tentatively, D is TRBD1 (5 bases). CDR3 in DNA: TGTGCCAGCAGCTTAGCGCAAGGCAGGGTTGTCGAAAAACTGTTTTTT. It is translated as CASSLAQGRVVEKLFF.